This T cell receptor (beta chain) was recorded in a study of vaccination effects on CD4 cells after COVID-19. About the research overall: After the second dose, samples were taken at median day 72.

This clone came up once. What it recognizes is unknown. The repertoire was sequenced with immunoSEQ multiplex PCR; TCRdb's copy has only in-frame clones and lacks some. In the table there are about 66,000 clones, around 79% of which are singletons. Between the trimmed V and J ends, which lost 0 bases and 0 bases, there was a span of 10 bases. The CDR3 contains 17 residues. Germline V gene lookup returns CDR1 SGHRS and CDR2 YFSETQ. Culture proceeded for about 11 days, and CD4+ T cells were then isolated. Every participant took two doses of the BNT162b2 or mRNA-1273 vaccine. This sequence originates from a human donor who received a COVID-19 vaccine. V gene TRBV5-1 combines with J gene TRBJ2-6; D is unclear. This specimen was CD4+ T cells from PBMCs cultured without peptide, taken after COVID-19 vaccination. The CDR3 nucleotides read TGCGCCAGCAGCTTGGTATGGACGATCTCTGGGGCCAACGTCCTGACTTTC. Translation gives CASSLVWTISGANVLTF.